The 4 T cell receptor beta chains given below trace back to one sample, sequenced in a study of Tregs in tolerant kidney transplant recipients. Libraries were prepared by immunoSEQ multiplex PCR; TCRdb keeps only in-frame clonotypes and omits some of them. Of more than 75,000 clones in the sample, over 85% are singletons; the top ten hold 0.46%. Sequenced material: CD4+ T cells from blood, taken before the transplant. Every receptor here comes from a human donor who received a combined kidney and bone marrow transplant.

The chain employs TRBV11-3 and TRBJ1-2; D gene uncertain. Germline V gene data show CDR1 as SGHNT and CDR2 as YENEEA. The germline V and J ends were trimmed by 5 bases and 8 bases, with 12 bases remaining between them. This CDR3 has 12 residues. The CDR3 loop reads CASSNWAWGYTF. In DNA form, the CDR3 reads TGTGCCAGCAGCAATTGGGCTTGGGGCTACACCTTC.

The rearrangement links TRBV18 to TRBJ2-1; tentative D call: TRBD1 (5 bases). V lost 6 bases, J lost 7 bases, and 16 bases lay in between. Germline CDR1 KGHSH, CDR2 LQKENI. This CDR3 has 14 amino acids. The CDR3 sequence is CASSRGLGANEQFF. CDR3 nucleotide sequence: TGTGCCAGCTCCCGAGGTTTAGGGGCGAATGAGCAGTTCTTC.

The J gene is TRBJ1-4, the V gene TRBV19; D is perhaps TRBD1 (5 bases). In germline, CDR1 is LNHDA, CDR2 SQIVND (reference sequence). V gave up 7 bases and J gave up 0 bases, with 12 bases separating them. This CDR3 has 15 amino acids. CDR3: CASTRGGATNEKLFF. Here the CDR3 DNA reads TGTGCCAGTACCCGGGGGGGGGCAACTAATGAAAAACTGTTTTTT.

The chain combines TRBV7-2 with TRBJ2-7; 9 nucleotides line up with TRBD2. V gave up 2 bases and J gave up 2 bases; unmatched junction bases: 4. The CDR3 totals 15 residues. Per germline, CDR1 SGHTA and CDR2 FQGNSA. The DNA of the CDR3 is TGTGCCAGCAGCTTAAATCTAGCGGGGCCCTACGAGCAGTACTTC. It specifies CASSLNLAGPYEQYF.